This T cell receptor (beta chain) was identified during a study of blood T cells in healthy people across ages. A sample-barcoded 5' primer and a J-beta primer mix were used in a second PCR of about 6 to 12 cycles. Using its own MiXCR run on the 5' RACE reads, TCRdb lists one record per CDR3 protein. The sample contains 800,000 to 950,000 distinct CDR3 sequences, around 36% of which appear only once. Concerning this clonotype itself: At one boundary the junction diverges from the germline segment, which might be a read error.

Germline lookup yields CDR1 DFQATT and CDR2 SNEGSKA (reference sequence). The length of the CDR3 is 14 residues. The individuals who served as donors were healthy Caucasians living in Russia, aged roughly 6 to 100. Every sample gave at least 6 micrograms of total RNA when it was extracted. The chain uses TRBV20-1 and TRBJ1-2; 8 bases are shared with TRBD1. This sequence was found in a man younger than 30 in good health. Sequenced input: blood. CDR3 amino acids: CSARDMAGPGGYIF. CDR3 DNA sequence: TGCAGTGCTAGAGATATGGCGGGGCCAGGGGGCTACATCTTC.